This T cell receptor (beta chain) was profiled in a study of tissue T cells after allogeneic stem cell transplantation. Overall study context: Tissue samples with histologically apparent lymphocytes on H&E review were prioritized for sequencing.

Findings and caveats of the study: TCR repertoires tracked anatomic similarity, regardless of disease or transplant status.

CDR3 sequences, V/J genes, frequencies and template counts came from survey-depth TCRbeta sequencing. Repertoires were generated with immunoSEQ multiplex PCR, while TCRdb's copy carries only in-frame clones and drops some. The data show about 9,800 clones, with 65% seen just once and 20% to 30% held by the top ten. Median post-mortem interval was about 9.8 hours for GI, liver, skin and lymphoid tissues. Trimming took 2 bases from V and 5 from J, leaving 15 bases between them. The CDR3 is made up of 15 amino acids. The germline V gene has CDR1 LGHNA and CDR2 YSLEER. On this clone itself: Antigen unknown.

Sequenced material: tissue from the stomach, taken at autopsy. The V call is TRBV4-3, the J call TRBJ2-5; possible D gene TRBD2, 6 bases. The TCR comes from a male donor aged 60 or older with lung cancer. For the CDR3, the DNA is TGCGCCAGCAGCCAAACTTTCGGAGGGGTGGAGACCCAGTACTTC. As protein: CASSQTFGGVETQYF.